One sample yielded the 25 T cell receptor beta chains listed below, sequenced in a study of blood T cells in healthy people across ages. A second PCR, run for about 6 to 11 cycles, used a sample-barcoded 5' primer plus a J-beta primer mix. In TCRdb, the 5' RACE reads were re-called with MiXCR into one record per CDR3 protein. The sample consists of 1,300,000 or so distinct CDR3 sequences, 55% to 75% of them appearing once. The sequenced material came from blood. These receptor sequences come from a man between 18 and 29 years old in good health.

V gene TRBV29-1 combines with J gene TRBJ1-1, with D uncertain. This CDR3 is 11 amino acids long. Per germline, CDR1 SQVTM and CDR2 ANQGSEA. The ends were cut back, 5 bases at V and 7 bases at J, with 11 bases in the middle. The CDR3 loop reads CSVNAGSEAFF. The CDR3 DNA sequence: TGCAGCGTTAACGCCGGGAGTGAAGCTTTCTTT.

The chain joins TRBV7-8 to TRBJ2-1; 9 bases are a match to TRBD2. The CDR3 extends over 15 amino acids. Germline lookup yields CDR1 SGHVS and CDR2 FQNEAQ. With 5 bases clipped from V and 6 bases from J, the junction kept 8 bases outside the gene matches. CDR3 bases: TGTGCCAGCAGCCTCCCGGGACTAGCCGTCAATGAGCAGTTCTTC. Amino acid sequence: CASSLPGLAVNEQFF.

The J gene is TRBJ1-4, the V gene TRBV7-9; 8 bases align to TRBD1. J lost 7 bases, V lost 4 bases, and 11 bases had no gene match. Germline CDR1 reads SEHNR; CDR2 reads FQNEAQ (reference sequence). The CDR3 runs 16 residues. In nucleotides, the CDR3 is TGTGCCAGCAGCTCAGACGAGACAGGGGCGTTTGAAAAACTGTTTTTT. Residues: CASSSDETGAFEKLFF.

The CDR3 region is CATLGERGYNEQFF. The CDR3 nucleotides read TGTGCCACCCTGGGGGAAAGGGGCTACAATGAGCAGTTCTTC. The V gene is TRBV28, the J gene TRBJ2-1; D tentatively reads TRBD1 or TRBD2 (5 bases each). Per germline, CDR1 MDHEN and CDR2 SYDVKM. The CDR3 extends over 14 amino acids. The V end lost 10 bases, the J end lost 3 bases, and 16 bases lay between the germline ends.

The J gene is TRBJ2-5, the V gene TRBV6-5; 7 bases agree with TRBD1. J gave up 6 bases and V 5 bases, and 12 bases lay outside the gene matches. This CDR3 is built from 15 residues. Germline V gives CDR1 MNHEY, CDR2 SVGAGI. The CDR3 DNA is TGTGCCAGCAGTCTCACTAGACAGGGTAGAAAGACCCAGTACTTC. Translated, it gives CASSLTRQGRKTQYF.

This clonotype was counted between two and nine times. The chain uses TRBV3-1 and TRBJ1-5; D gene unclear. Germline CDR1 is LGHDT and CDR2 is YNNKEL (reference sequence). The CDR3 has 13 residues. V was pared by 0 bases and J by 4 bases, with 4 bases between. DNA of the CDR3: TGTGCCAGCAGCCAAGAAAGGAATCAGCCCCAGCATTTT. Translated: CASSQERNQPQHF.

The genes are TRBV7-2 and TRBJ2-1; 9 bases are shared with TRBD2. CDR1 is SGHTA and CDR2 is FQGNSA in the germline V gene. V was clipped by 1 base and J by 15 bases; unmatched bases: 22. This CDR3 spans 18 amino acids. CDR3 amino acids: CASSLGLWREGRGDKVFF. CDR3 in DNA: TGTGCCAGCAGCTTAGGTTTGTGGCGGGAGGGCCGCGGAGACAAGGTGTTCTTC.

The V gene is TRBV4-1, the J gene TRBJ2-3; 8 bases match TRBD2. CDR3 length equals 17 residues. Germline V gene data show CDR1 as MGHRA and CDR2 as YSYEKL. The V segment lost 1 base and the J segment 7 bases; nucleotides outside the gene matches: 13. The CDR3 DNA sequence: TGCGCCAGCAGCCAAGGTATAAGAGCGGGGGTCTTGAATACGCAGTATTTT. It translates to CASSQGIRAGVLNTQYF.

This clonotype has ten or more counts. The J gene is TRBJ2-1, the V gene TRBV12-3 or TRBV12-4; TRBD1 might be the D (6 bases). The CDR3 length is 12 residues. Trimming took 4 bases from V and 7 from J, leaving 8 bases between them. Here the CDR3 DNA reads TGTGCCAGCAGTTCCACAGGGAATGAGCAGTTCTTC. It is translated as CASSSTGNEQFF.

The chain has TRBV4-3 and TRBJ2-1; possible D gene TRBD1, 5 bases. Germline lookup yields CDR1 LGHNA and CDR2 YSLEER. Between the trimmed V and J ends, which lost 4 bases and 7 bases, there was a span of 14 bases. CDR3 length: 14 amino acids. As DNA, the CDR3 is TGCGCCAGCAGCCCCCTTTTATCAGGGAATGAGCAGTTCTTC. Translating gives CASSPLLSGNEQFF.

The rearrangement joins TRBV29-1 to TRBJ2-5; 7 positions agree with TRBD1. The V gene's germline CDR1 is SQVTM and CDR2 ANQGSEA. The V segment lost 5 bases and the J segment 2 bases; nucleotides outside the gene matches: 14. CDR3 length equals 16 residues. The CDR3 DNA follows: TGCAGCGTTCGAAACTCGGTACAGGGGCAACAAGAGACCCAGTACTTC. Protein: CSVRNSVQGQQETQYF.

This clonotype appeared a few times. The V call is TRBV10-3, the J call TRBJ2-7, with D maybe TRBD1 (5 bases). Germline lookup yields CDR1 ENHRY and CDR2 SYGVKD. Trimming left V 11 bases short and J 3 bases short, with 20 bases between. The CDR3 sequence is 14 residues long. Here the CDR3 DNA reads TGTGCCTTCCTCTGGGGCACAGATTTCTACGAGCAGTACTTC. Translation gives CAFLWGTDFYEQYF.

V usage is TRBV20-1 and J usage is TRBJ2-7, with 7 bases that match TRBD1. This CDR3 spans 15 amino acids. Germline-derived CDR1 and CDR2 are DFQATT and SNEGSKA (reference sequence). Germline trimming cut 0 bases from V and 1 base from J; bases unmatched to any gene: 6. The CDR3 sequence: CSARDPGQTSYEQYF. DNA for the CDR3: TGCAGTGCTAGAGACCCGGGACAGACATCCTACGAGCAGTACTTC.

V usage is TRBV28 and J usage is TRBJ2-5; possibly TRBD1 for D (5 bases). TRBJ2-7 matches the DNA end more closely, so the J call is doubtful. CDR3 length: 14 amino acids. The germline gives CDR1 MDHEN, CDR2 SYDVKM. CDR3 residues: CASSFRGRAYEQYF. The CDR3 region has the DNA TGTGCCAGCAGTTTTAGGGGCAGGGCTTACGAGCAGTACTTC.

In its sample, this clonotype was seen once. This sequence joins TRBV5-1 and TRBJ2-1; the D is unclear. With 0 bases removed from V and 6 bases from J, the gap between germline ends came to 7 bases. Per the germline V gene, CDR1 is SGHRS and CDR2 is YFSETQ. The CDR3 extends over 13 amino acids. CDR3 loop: CASSLEMTNEQFF. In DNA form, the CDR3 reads TGCGCCAGCAGCTTGGAAATGACCAATGAGCAGTTCTTC.

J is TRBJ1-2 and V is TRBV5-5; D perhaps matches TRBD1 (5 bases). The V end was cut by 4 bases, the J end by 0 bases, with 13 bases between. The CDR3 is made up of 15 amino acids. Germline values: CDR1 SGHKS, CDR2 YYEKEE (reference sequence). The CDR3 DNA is TGTGCCAGCAGCCTTACAGGACAAACTAACTATGGCTACACCTTC. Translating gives CASSLTGQTNYGYTF.

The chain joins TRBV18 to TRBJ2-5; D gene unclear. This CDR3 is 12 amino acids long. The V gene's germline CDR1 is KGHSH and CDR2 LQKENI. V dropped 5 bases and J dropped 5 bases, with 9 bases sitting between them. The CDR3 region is CASSDIWETQYF. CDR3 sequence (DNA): TGTGCCAGCTCAGACATCTGGGAGACCCAGTACTTC.

The CDR3 region is CSVRSPGPPNTIYF. In DNA form, the CDR3 reads TGCAGCGTTCGAAGCCCGGGGCCCCCAAACACCATATATTTT. This chain uses TRBV29-1 with TRBJ1-3; possibly TRBD1 for D (5 bases). The CDR3 is 14 residues long. Trimming left V 5 bases short and J 6 bases short, with 17 bases between. Germline V CDR1 and CDR2: SQVTM, ANQGSEA.

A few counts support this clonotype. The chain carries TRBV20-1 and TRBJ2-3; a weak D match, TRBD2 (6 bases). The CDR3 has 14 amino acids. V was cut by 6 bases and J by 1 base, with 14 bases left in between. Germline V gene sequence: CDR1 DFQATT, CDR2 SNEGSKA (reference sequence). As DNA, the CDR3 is TGCAGTGCCCACCCGGAGGGGCGCACAGATACGCAGTATTTT. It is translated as CSAHPEGRTDTQYF.

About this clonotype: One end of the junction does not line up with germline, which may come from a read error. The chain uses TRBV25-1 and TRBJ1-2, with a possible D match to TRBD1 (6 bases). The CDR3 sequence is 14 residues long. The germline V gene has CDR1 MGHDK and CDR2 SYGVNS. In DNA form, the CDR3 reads TGTGCCAGCAGCCCCGGGACACCTAAATATGGCTACACCTTC. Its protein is CASSPGTPKYGYTF.

The CDR3 protein is CASSFVLAGDAREQFF. The CDR3 region has the DNA TGCGCCAGCAGCTTCGTCTTAGCGGGAGACGCCCGGGAGCAGTTCTTC. The chain has TRBV5-1 and TRBJ2-1; 9 nucleotides match TRBD2. Trimming cost V 2 bases and J 10 bases; bases outside gene matches: 13. From germline, CDR1 is SGHRS and CDR2 YFSETQ. The CDR3 consists of 16 residues.

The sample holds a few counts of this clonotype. The CDR3 DNA follows: TGTGCCAGCAGCTTAGCAGGCAACCCGGCTTACGAGCAGTACTTC. Residues: CASSLAGNPAYEQYF. J is TRBJ2-7 and V is TRBV13; no clear D gene. CDR1 and CDR2 from the germline V gene are PRHDT and FYEKMQ (reference sequence). Between the trimmed V and J ends, which lost 1 base and 4 bases, there was a span of 14 bases. This CDR3 contains 15 residues.

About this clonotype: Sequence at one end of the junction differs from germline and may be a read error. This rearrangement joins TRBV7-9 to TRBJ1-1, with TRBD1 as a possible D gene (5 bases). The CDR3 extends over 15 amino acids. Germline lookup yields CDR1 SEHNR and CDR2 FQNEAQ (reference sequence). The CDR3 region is CASSQWQGGNAEAFF. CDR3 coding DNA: TGTGCCAGCAGCCAATGGCAGGGCGGGAACGCTGAAGCTTTCTTT.

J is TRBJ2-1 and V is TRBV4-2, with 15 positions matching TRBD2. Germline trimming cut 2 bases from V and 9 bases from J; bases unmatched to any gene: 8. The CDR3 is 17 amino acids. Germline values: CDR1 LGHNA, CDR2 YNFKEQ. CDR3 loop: CASSQPGLAGGQGEQFF. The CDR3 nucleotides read TGTGCCAGCAGCCAACCCGGACTAGCGGGAGGGCAAGGTGAGCAGTTCTTC.

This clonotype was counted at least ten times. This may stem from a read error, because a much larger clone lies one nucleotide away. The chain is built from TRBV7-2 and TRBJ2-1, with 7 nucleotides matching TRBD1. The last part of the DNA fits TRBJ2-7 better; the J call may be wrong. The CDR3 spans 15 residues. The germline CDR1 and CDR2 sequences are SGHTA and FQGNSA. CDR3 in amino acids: CASSEGQHQYNEQYF. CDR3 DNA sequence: TGTGCCAGCAGCGAGGGACAGCACCAATACAATGAGCAGTACTTC.